A single sample gave rise to the 13 T cell receptor beta chains below, sequenced in a study of T cells expressing NK-cell markers. TCRdb reworked the 5' RACE reads into one entry per CDR3 protein, no DNA. The sample yields 500,000 to 700,000 distinct CDR3 sequences, of which the top ten take up 3% to 4.5%. The sample comprised blood T cells: a sorted CD56 or NKG2C T cell subset, CD4+ or CD8+ T cells, or bulk PBMC T cells (not recorded which). The origin of the receptors is a young man in good health.

The genes are TRBV21-1 and TRBJ1-2. TRBV21-1 is a documented pseudogene. This CDR3 comprises 14 residues. CDR3 residues: CASSKAKRGYGYTF.

The chain is built from TRBV28 and TRBJ2-7; TCRdb designates TRBD1, a call that cannot be tested without DNA. This CDR3 region has 15 residues. Per the germline V gene, CDR1 is MDHEN and CDR2 is SYDVKM. CDR3 loop: CASSLWSGRGHEQYF.

V gene TRBV12-3 or TRBV12-4 combines with J gene TRBJ2-1; TCRdb returns TRBD1, unconfirmable since there is no DNA. CDR3 length: 15 residues. The CDR3 protein is CASSFFTGTYNEQFF.

J is TRBJ2-1 and V is TRBV27; the D gene TCRdb calls, TRBD1, cannot be checked with no DNA. The CDR3 is made up of 14 amino acids. Germline lookup yields CDR1 MNHEY and CDR2 SMNVEV (reference sequence). The CDR3 here is CASKDRRESNEQFF.

The V gene is TRBV15, the J gene TRBJ2-1. The CDR3 runs 16 residues. Germline V gene data show CDR1 as LNHNV and CDR2 as YYDKDF (reference sequence). The CDR3 region is CATSRDEQGPYNEQFF.

V gene TRBV5-6 combines with J gene TRBJ2-7; TCRdb names TRBD2, which stays unverified in the absence of DNA. The length of the CDR3 is 14 residues. Germline CDR1 SGHDT, CDR2 YYEEEE. The chain's CDR3 is CASALAGGPYEQYF.

The rearrangement links TRBV4-1 to TRBJ1-1. This CDR3 contains 16 residues. The germline CDR1 and CDR2 sequences are MGHRA and YSYEKL. The CDR3 here is CASSSKQRDLNTEAFF.

The chain's CDR3 is CASSPSDRGRNEQFF. This chain uses TRBV12-3 or TRBV12-4 with TRBJ2-1; as DNA is missing, the TRBD1 call by TCRdb cannot be tested. The CDR3 has 15 residues.

The chain joins TRBV9 to TRBJ2-3; TCRdb gives TRBD1 as the D gene, but with no DNA this cannot be confirmed. The CDR3 sequence is 16 residues long. CDR1 and CDR2 (germline): SGDLS, YYNGEE. The CDR3 here is CASSVGAGRNTDTQYF.

The chain uses TRBV27 and TRBJ2-7; lacking DNA, the TRBD2 call made by TCRdb goes unchecked. The CDR3 totals 16 residues. The V gene's germline CDR1 is MNHEY and CDR2 SMNVEV (reference sequence). CDR3: CASSLSPAGTSDEQYF.

The chain employs TRBV2 and TRBJ2-3. CDR1 is SNHLY, CDR2 FYNNEI, per germline. This CDR3 contains 15 residues. CDR3 sequence: CASSEEGASTDTQYF.

The rearrangement links TRBV5-1 to TRBJ1-1; TCRdb's assignment of TRBD1 cannot be checked, as there is no DNA. The V gene's germline CDR1 is SGHRS and CDR2 YFSETQ. The CDR3 is 17 amino acids. The CDR3 loop is CASSLAPGGGKNTEAFF. Complete variable domain (other parts from reference TRBV5-1 and TRBJ1-1): KAGVTQTPRYLIKTRGQQVTLSCSPISGHRSVSWYQQTPGQGLQFLFEYFSETQRNKGNFPGRFSGRQFSNSRSEMNVSTLELGDSALYLCASSLAPGGGKNTEAFFGQGTRLTVV.

This chain uses TRBV4-2 with TRBJ2-1; absent DNA, TCRdb's TRBD2 call cannot be checked. The CDR3 has 14 amino acids. From germline, CDR1 is LGHNA and CDR2 YNFKEQ. CDR3 sequence reads: CASSPGTIGDEQFF.